These 19 T cell receptor delta chains were sequenced from one sample in a study of γδ T cells in repeated Plasmodium falciparum infection. TCRdb re-called the multiplex PCR reads using CATT. The table includes over 45,000 delta-chain clones, about 1.6% detected once. Flow sorting of PBMC yielded separate Vgamma9/Vdelta2+ and Vdelta2-negative gammadelta T cell populations for bulk repertoire analysis. Sequenced material: gamma-delta T cells from blood. Receptor source: a pool of human donors (malaria-infected and uninfected, not separated).

Of note for this clone: A read error is the likely source, as a far larger clone sits one nucleotide away. This sample includes further DNA sequences coding for the same CDR3. The chain uses TRDV2 and TRDJ1; 8 bases match TRDD3. TCRdb carries no J gene annotation; the J gene was assigned here by matching the DNA with germline. This CDR3 region has 16 residues. Germline V gene lookup returns CDR1 GEAIGNYY and CDR2 EKD. CDR3 loop: CACDFLMGDLTDKLIF. DNA for the CDR3: TGCGCCTGTGACTTTCTAATGGGGGATCTCACCGATAAACTCATCTTT.

This clone was seen a handful of times. TCRdb's entry gives the protein of a much larger clone, which mismatches this DNA's translation at residue 18, likely from a read error; the protein reported here is translated from the DNA. The J gene is uncalled and the V gene is TRDV1. In germline, CDR1 is TSWWSYY, CDR2 QGS. The CDR3 has 19 residues. The CDR3 DNA is TGTGCTCTTGGGGCCCCCCCTCCTCCCGGTCCTTCGTACGCCGATAAACTCACCTTT. It specifies CALGAPPPPGPSYADKLTF.

In the case of this clone: TCRdb assigns this DNA the protein of a much larger clone, which departs from its translation at residue 8; this likely reflects a read error, and the protein shown comes from translating the DNA. The chain uses TRDV1 and TRDJ1; D ambiguous. This CDR3 comprises 13 residues. Germline loops: CDR1 TSWWSYY, CDR2 QGS. Trimming removed 2 bases at V and 4 bases at J, with 8 bases between. The CDR3 DNA reads TGTGCTCTTGGGGAAGTAATTCGCGATAAACTCATCTTT. It codes for CALGEVIRDKLIF.

In this sample, this clone turned up many times. The V call is TRDV2, the J call TRDJ3, with 9 nucleotides matching TRDD3. The J segment lost 0 bases and the V segment lost 5 bases, leaving 22 bases of the junction unmatched. There are 23 residues in the CDR3. Looked up from germline, CDR1 is GEAIGNYY and CDR2 is EKD. The CDR3 sequence is CACVRTWYWGTPRGSWDTRQMFF. The CDR3 coding sequence is TGTGCCTGTGTGAGGACGTGGTACTGGGGGACCCCCCGGGGCTCCTGGGACACCCGACAGATGTTTTTC.

In the case of this clone: This sequence is one base from a far larger clone and is likely a read error. Other DNA sequences in this specimen translate into the identical CDR3. V and J are TRDV1 and TRDJ1, with D possibly being TRDD2 or TRDD3 (5 bases each). No J gene is reported in TCRdb; it was inferred here by comparing the DNA with germline. This CDR3 spans 21 amino acids. The germline V gene encodes CDR1 TSWWSYY and CDR2 QGS. CDR3 residues: CALGELLFAYVVPQYTDKLIF. DNA of the CDR3: TGTGCTCTCGGGGAACTACTATTCGCCTACGTTGTTCCGCAGTACACCGATAAACTCATCTTT.

Ten or more counts support this clone. It may be a read error: a sequence one base away is much more abundant. The chain uses TRDV1 and TRDJ1; D not resolved. V was trimmed by 5 bases and J by 8 bases, leaving 21 bases between them. Germline V gene sequence: CDR1 TSWWSYY, CDR2 QGS. The CDR3 is made up of 15 amino acids. DNA of the CDR3: TGTGCTCTTGGGCTTAGCTCCACCGCCACCGTCAAACTCATCTTT. Translating it yields CALGLSSTATVKLIF.

This clone has a count of ten or more. A read error is likely here: a far larger clone is one base away. Distinct nucleotide sequences in the sample also encode this CDR3. The chain employs TRDV3 and TRDJ1; D is undetermined. The CDR3 runs to 13 residues. Germline V gives CDR1 TVYSNPD, CDR2 GDNSRS (reference sequence). V was pared by 2 bases and J by 6 bases, with 16 bases between. This CDR3 reads CAFSGLSANKLIF. DNA of the CDR3: TGTGCCTTTTCCGGCCTCTCCGCGAATAAACTCATCTTT. The whole variable domain, filled in from reference TRDV3 and TRDJ1, reads CDKVTQSSPDQTVASGSEVVLLCTYDTVYSNPDLFWYRIRPDYSFQFVFYGDNSRSEGADFTQGRFSVKHILTQKAFHLVISPVRTEDSATYYCAFSGLSANKLIFGKGTRVTVEP.

This clone has at least ten counts. Additional DNA sequences in this sample encode the identical CDR3. The chain links TRDV1 to TRDJ1, with 11 bases matching TRDD3. Germline trimming cut 3 bases from V and 7 bases from J; bases unmatched to any gene: 22. Germline V gene lookup returns CDR1 TSWWSYY and CDR2 QGS. CDR3 length: 20 amino acids. CDR3 amino acids: CALGETHHGGWGILRGKLIF. For the CDR3, the DNA is TGTGCTCTTGGGGAGACCCACCACGGGGGCTGGGGGATACTGAGAGGTAAACTCATCTTT.

There are a few counts of this clone. The TCRdb protein comes from a much larger clone and disagrees with this DNA's translation at residue 8, likely due to a read error; the protein given here is derived from the DNA. V usage is TRDV1 and J usage is TRDJ1; perhaps TRDD2 as D (5 bases). The V gene's germline CDR1 is TSWWSYY and CDR2 QGS. This CDR3 has 18 amino acids. Trimming took 1 base from V and 2 from J, leaving 20 bases between them. The CDR3: CALGERFSRLPRTDKLIF. CDR3 bases: TGTGCTCTTGGGGAACGATTCAGCAGGCTTCCAAGGACCGATAAACTCATCTTT.

This clone came up a few times. TCRdb's protein for this DNA is that of a much larger clone and differs from the translation at residue 6, likely a read error; the protein shown is the DNA translation. The V gene is TRDV1, the J gene TRDJ1; D gene ambiguous. Trimming cost V 2 bases and J 0 bases, with 31 bases left between them. Germline V CDR1 and CDR2: TSWWSYY, QGS. CDR3 length: 22 amino acids. The CDR3 DNA is TGTGCTCTTGGGGAAGTGAAGGCTCGAATGAGGAGATTTACCGGGTACACCGATAAACTCATCTTT. The encoded protein is CALGEVKARMRRFTGYTDKLIF.

The table lists this clone with many counts. One base away lies a much larger clone, so this may be a sequencing read error. J is TRDJ1 and V is TRDV2; 12 bases fit TRDD3. The J gene is not listed in TCRdb, so it was assigned here from a DNA match to germline. Germline V gives CDR1 GEAIGNYY, CDR2 EKD. The CDR3 loop spans 18 amino acids. CDR3 sequence (DNA): TGTGCCTGTGACACCTTACAATTACTGGGGGATACCACCGGTAAACTCATCTTT. The encoded protein is CACDTLQLLGDTTGKLIF.

Notes on this clone: TCRdb's listed protein matches a much larger clone and diverges from this DNA's translation at residue 16, likely through a read error; the protein shown comes from the DNA. The rearrangement joins TRDV1 to TRDJ1, with 9 bases aligning to TRDD3. Matching the DNA to germline supplied the J gene, which TCRdb does not give. After removal of 5 bases from V and 9 bases from J, the junction contained 31 bases not matched to a gene. Germline lookup yields CDR1 TSWWSYY and CDR2 QGS. The CDR3 extends over 21 amino acids. CDR3 in amino acids: CALGLPFLPAGLGDRKRELIF. Here the CDR3 DNA reads TGTGCTCTTGGGCTCCCGTTCCTACCGGCAGGTCTGGGGGATCGCAAGCGGGAACTCATCTTT.

Concerning this clone: A far larger clone differs by one base, so this is likely a read error. The same CDR3 can be traced to other DNA sequences in this sample. The chain joins TRDV1 to TRDJ1, with 9 bases matching TRDD3. CDR1 and CDR2 (germline): TSWWSYY, QGS. CDR3 length: 19 residues. The CDR3 here is CALGNCILQIPGDTDKLIF. The CDR3 nucleotides read TGTGCTCTTGGGAACTGTATCCTACAGATACCGGGGGATACCGACAAACTCATCTTT.

On this clone itself: A read error is likely here: a far larger clone is one base away. This same CDR3 is encoded by further DNA sequences in the sample. The V gene is listed as TRDV2; no J gene was called; TRDD3 was called by the table and not checked on the DNA. Germline CDR1 is GEAIGNYY and CDR2 is EKD. The CDR3 is made up of 19 amino acids. The CDR3 loop is CACDTVPGALGDTNDKLIF. In DNA, the CDR3 is TGTGCCTGTGACACCGTCCCGGGGGCTCTGGGGGATACGAACGATAAGCTCATCTTT.

This clone has more than one count but fewer than ten. The protein TCRdb gives is from a much larger clone and does not agree with this DNA's translation at residue 15, likely a read error; the protein shown here comes from the DNA. The rearrangement joins TRDV1 to TRDJ1, with D possibly being TRDD3 (6 bases). This CDR3 comprises 20 residues. V was trimmed by 4 bases and J by 3 bases, leaving 30 bases between them. Germline CDR1 TSWWSYY, CDR2 QGS. CDR3 DNA sequence: TGTGCTCTTGGGGGGCCTGTCCTTGGCTGGGGAAAATGGTGCGCCGATAAACTCATCTTT. Translating it yields CALGGPVLGWGKWCADKLIF.

By share, this clone counts as medium-sized. Other DNA sequences within the sample encode an identical CDR3. J is TRDJ1 and V is TRDV1; 10 bases agree with TRDD3. CDR1 is TSWWSYY, CDR2 QGS, per germline. The CDR3 runs 21 residues. Losses at the gene ends were 2 bases for V and 6 bases for J; bases not matched to a gene: 24. CDR3 sequence (DNA): TGTGCTCTTGGGGAAAAACGGCGTTGTTCTGGGGGATATGAAGGAACTTATAAACTCATCTTT. Translation: CALGEKRRCSGGYEGTYKLIF.

With respect to this clone: The likely explanation is a read error, given a far larger clone one base away. This same CDR3 is encoded by further DNA sequences in the sample. This rearrangement joins TRDV2 to TRDJ1; 7 bases are shared with TRDD3. The J gene, absent from TCRdb, was called here by matching the DNA to germline. CDR1 and CDR2 from the germline V gene are GEAIGNYY and EKD. Trimming at V came to 1 base and at J to 0 bases, leaving 16 bases not matched to a gene. The CDR3 consists of 19 residues. CDR3 in amino acids: CACDTGQLGERMYTDKLIF. The DNA of the CDR3 is TGTGCCTGTGACACTGGCCAATTGGGGGAGCGGATGTACACCGATAAACTCATCTTT.

Remarks on this clone: This sequence is one base from a far larger clone and is likely a read error. Other DNA sequences in the sample encode the same CDR3. CDR3 in DNA: TGTGCTCTCGGGGAATTCGGCATTTTCTGGGGGATCTTCACCGATAAACTCATCTTT. It yields the protein CALGEFGIFWGIFTDKLIF. V is TRDV1 and J is TRDJ1, with 9 positions matching TRDD3. TCRdb gives no J gene; it was assigned here by matching the DNA to germline. This CDR3 has 19 residues. Germline CDR1 is TSWWSYY and CDR2 is QGS.

This clone was recorded many times. This sequence is one base from a far larger clone and is likely a read error. The same CDR3 arises from other DNA sequences in this sample as well. This chain joins TRDV1 and TRDJ1, with TRDD3 matching over 8 bases. Germline V gene data show CDR1 as TSWWSYY and CDR2 as QGS. The CDR3 sequence is 20 residues long. V shed 2 bases and J 0 bases; nucleotides not matched to a gene: 17. CDR3 nucleotide sequence: TGTGCTCTTGGGGAATCAGAGATGCGTACTGGGGGGTGGTACACCGATAAACTCATCTTT. It codes for CALGESEMRTGGWYTDKLIF.